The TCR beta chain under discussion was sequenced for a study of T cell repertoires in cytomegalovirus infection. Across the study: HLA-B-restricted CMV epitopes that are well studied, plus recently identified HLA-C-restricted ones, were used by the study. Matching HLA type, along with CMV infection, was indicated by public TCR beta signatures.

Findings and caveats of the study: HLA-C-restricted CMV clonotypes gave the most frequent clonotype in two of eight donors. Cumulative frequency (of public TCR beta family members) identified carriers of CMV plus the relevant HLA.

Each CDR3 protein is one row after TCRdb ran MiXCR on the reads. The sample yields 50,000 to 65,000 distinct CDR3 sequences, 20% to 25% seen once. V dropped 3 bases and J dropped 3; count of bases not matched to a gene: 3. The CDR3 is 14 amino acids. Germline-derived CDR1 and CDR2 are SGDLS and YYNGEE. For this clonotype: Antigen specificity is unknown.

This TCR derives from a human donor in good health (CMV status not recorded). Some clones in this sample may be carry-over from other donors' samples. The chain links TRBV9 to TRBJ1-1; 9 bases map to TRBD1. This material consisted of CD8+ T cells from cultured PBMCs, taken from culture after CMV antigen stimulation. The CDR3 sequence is CASSDDRGDTEAFF. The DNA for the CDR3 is TGTGCCAGCAGCGATGACAGGGGGGACACTGAAGCTTTCTTT. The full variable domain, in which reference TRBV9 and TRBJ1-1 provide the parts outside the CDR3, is DSGVTQTPKHLITATGQRVTLRCSPRSGDLSVYWYQQSLDQGLQFLIQYYNGEERAKGNILERFSAQQFPDLHSELNLSSLELGDSALYFCASSDDRGDTEAFFGQGTRLTVV.